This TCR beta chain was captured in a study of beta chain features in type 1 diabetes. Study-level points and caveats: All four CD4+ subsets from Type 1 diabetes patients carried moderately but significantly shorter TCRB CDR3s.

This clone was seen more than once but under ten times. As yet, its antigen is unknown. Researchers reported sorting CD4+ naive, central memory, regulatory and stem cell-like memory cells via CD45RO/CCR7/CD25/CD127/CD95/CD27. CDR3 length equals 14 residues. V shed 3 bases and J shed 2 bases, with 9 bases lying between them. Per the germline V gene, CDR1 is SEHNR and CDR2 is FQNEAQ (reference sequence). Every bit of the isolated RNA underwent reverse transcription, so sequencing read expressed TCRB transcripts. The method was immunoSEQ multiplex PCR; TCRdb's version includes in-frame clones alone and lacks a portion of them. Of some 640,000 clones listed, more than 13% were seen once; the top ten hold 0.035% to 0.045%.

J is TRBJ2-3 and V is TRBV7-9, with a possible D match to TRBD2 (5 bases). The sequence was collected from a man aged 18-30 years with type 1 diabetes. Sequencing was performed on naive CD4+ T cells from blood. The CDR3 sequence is CASSFSAVTDTQYF. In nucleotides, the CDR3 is TGTGCCAGCAGCTTTAGCGCGGTCACAGATACGCAGTATTTT.